What follows are 21 T cell receptor beta chains derived from one specimen sequenced in a study of technical replicates of blood from a handful of donors. Sequencing used immunoSEQ multiplex PCR; TCRdb keeps in-frame clones, though not all of them. The table has about 56,000 clones, 93% seen once. The material sequenced was PBMCs. The source of these receptors is a human donor in good health. Some clones in this sample may be carry-over from other donors' samples.

The chain employs TRBV6-5 and TRBJ2-5; D call uncertain. This CDR3 spans 15 amino acids. CDR1 is MNHEY, CDR2 SVGAGI, per germline. The ends were cut back, 5 bases at V and 2 bases at J, with 15 bases in the middle. The CDR3 region has the DNA TGTGCCAGCAGTACCCCCCGGTTGAAACAAGAGACCCAGTACTTC. Amino acid sequence: CASSTPRLKQETQYF.

V is TRBV5-1 and J is TRBJ2-2, with 9 bases fitting TRBD1. This CDR3 spans 15 amino acids. Germline loops: CDR1 SGHRS, CDR2 YFSETQ. V was clipped by 4 bases and J by 5 bases; unmatched bases: 6. The CDR3 sequence is CASSTPGQGTGELFF. In DNA, the CDR3 is TGCGCCAGCAGCACCCCGGGACAGGGTACCGGGGAGCTGTTTTTT.

This clone has only one observation. The rearrangement joins TRBV2 to TRBJ2-2; D may be TRBD1 (6 bases). The V end lost 3 bases, the J end lost 6 bases, and 20 bases lay between the germline ends. The CDR3 length is 17 residues. CDR1 and CDR2 (germline): SNHLY, FYNNEI. CDR3 in amino acids: CASSDTLDSSVAGELFF. Here the CDR3 DNA reads TGTGCCAGCAGTGACACGCTGGACAGCTCGGTAGCCGGGGAGCTGTTTTTT.

This chain uses TRBV2 with TRBJ1-1; D might be TRBD1 (6 bases). Germline V gene data show CDR1 as SNHLY and CDR2 as FYNNEI. The V gene lost 4 bases and the J gene lost 7 bases, with 10 bases spanning the gap. The CDR3 is made up of 12 amino acids. This CDR3 is CASSGQAYEAFF. CDR3 DNA sequence: TGTGCCAGCAGTGGACAGGCCTATGAAGCTTTCTTT.

The rearrangement uses TRBV18 and TRBJ2-2, with TRBD1 identical over 8 bases. Germline assignment: CDR1 KGHSH and CDR2 LQKENI. The CDR3 consists of 14 residues. With V trimmed by 3 bases and J by 3 bases, 0 bases remained unmatched. The CDR3 DNA reads TGTGCCAGCTCACCGACAGGGGACACCGGGGAGCTGTTTTTT. Translated: CASSPTGDTGELFF.

The chain couples TRBV27 to TRBJ2-3, with 10 bases lining up with TRBD2. Per germline, CDR1 MNHEY and CDR2 SMNVEV (reference sequence). The CDR3 is made up of 16 amino acids. J lost 1 base, V lost 5 bases, and 6 bases had no gene match. The CDR3 reads CASSEFGLAGTDTQYF. In DNA, the CDR3 is TGTGCCAGCAGTGAATTCGGACTAGCGGGCACAGATACGCAGTATTTT.

This chain uses TRBV30 with TRBJ2-7, with D tentatively TRBD2 (7 bases). V was trimmed by 1 base and J by 6 bases, leaving 19 bases between them. The CDR3 is made up of 15 amino acids. CDR1 is GTSNPN, CDR2 SVGIG, per germline (reference sequence). CDR3 nucleotides: TGTGCCTGGAGTGACGGGGGGCATCGCGGGCCCGAGCAGTACTTC. It translates to CAWSDGGHRGPEQYF. Using reference TRBV30 and TRBJ2-7 for the parts outside the CDR3, the full variable domain is SQTIHQWPATLVQPVGSPLSLECTVEGTSNPNLYWYRQAAGRGLQLLFYSVGIGQISSEVPQNLSASRPQDRQFILSSKKLLLSDSGFYLCAWSDGGHRGPEQYFGPGTRLTVT.

The chain employs TRBV4-1 and TRBJ2-7, with 7 positions matching TRBD2. The V gene's germline CDR1 is MGHRA and CDR2 YSYEKL. J gave up 7 bases and V 3 bases, and 12 bases lay outside the gene matches. The CDR3 covers 15 residues. The CDR3 region has the DNA TGCGCCAGCAGCCAGGGCGGAGCGGGATTGAGAGAGCAGTACTTC. Residues: CASSQGGAGLREQYF.

This chain joins TRBV11-2 and TRBJ1-4; tentatively, D is TRBD1 (6 bases). This CDR3 has 14 amino acids. V lost 3 bases, J lost 7 bases, and 12 bases lay in between. Germline V gives CDR1 SGHAT, CDR2 FQNNGV. CDR3 residues: CASSLSGDLEKLFF. The DNA for the CDR3 is TGTGCCAGCAGCTTGTCAGGGGACCTTGAAAAACTGTTTTTT.

V and J are TRBV9 and TRBJ2-1; possibly TRBD1 for D (6 bases). Germline CDR1 is SGDLS and CDR2 is YYNGEE. This CDR3 region has 13 residues. Trimming pared 4 bases from V and 4 bases from J, leaving 9 bases between. The CDR3 loop is CASSYRAYNEQFF. CDR3 nucleotides: TGTGCCAGCAGCTACAGGGCTTACAATGAGCAGTTCTTC. Using reference TRBV9 and TRBJ2-1 for the parts outside the CDR3, the full variable domain is DSGVTQTPKHLITATGQRVTLRCSPRSGDLSVYWYQQSLDQGLQFLIQYYNGEERAKGNILERFSAQQFPDLHSELNLSSLELGDSALYFCASSYRAYNEQFFGPGTRLTVL.

To note about this clone: The junction departs from the called germline gene at one end, perhaps through a read error. V is TRBV5-1 and J is TRBJ2-1; maybe TRBD2 (6 bases). The germline V gene encodes CDR1 SGHRS and CDR2 YFSETQ. This CDR3 is 14 amino acids long. The DNA of the CDR3 is TGCGCCACCAGCTCCGGGACTCCTAATGAGAGGGAGTTCTTC. It translates to CATSSGTPNEREFF.

CDR3 amino acids: CASSLGQTKKNTEAFF. The CDR3 DNA is TGTGCCAGCAGCTTGGGACAGACAAAGAAGAACACTGAAGCTTTCTTT. The chain combines TRBV7-9 with TRBJ1-1, with 7 bases that match TRBD1. The J segment lost 1 base and the V segment lost 3 bases, leaving 8 bases of the junction unmatched. Looked up from germline, CDR1 is SEHNR and CDR2 is FQNEAQ (reference sequence). The CDR3 length is 16 residues.

V usage is TRBV5-1 and J usage is TRBJ1-3; possible D gene TRBD1, 5 bases. CDR1 is SGHRS, CDR2 YFSETQ, per germline. V gave up 3 bases and J gave up 7 bases, with 23 bases separating them. The CDR3 runs to 17 residues. CDR3 DNA sequence: TGCGCCAGCAGCTCAGAACCCGGACAAGCATTGAGTAACACCATATATTTT. This gives the protein CASSSEPGQALSNTIYF.

This rearrangement joins TRBV15 to TRBJ2-2; maybe TRBD1 (5 bases). V was pared by 4 bases and J by 2 bases, with 8 bases between. Germline assignment: CDR1 LNHNV and CDR2 YYDKDF (reference sequence). The CDR3 is made up of 14 amino acids. The CDR3 sequence: CATSKQANTGELFF. The CDR3 DNA reads as TGTGCCACCAGCAAACAGGCCAACACCGGGGAGCTGTTTTTT.

The V call is TRBV7-2, the J call TRBJ2-7, with TRBD2 as a possible D gene (5 bases). CDR1 and CDR2 from the germline V gene are SGHTA and FQGNSA. V was trimmed by 0 bases and J by 2 bases, leaving 8 bases between them. The CDR3 spans 14 residues. CDR3 in amino acids: CASSLAGATYEQYF. Here the CDR3 DNA reads TGTGCCAGCAGCTTAGCGGGAGCGACCTACGAGCAGTACTTC. The full variable domain, rest sourced from reference TRBV7-2 and TRBJ2-7, is GAGVSQSPSNKVTEKGKDVELRCDPISGHTALYWYRQSLGQGLEFLIYFQGNSAPDKSGLPSDRFSAERTGGSVSTLTIQRTQQEDSAVYLCASSLAGATYEQYFGPGTRLTVT.

The chain carries TRBV4-3 and TRBJ2-1, with TRBD2 matching over 10 bases. The V gene's germline CDR1 is LGHNA and CDR2 YSLEER. V was clipped by 4 bases and J by 8 bases; unmatched bases: 11. There are 16 residues in the CDR3. CDR3 amino acids: CASSLRTSGDQDEQFF. The DNA of the CDR3 is TGCGCCAGCAGCCTTCGGACTAGCGGAGATCAGGATGAGCAGTTCTTC.

The CDR3 DNA sequence: TGTGCCAGCAGCTACCGACAGGGGAGTAGAGAGACCCAGTACTTC. Translating gives CASSYRQGSRETQYF. This chain joins TRBV7-9 and TRBJ2-5, with 8 bases aligning to TRBD1. From germline, CDR1 is SEHNR and CDR2 FQNEAQ (reference sequence). V was clipped by 4 bases and J by 4 bases; unmatched bases: 8. The CDR3 is 15 amino acids.

The chain is built from TRBV27 and TRBJ2-7; 9 bases match TRBD1. Germline CDR1 and CDR2: MNHEY and SMNVEV (reference sequence). V was clipped by 5 bases and J by 5 bases; unmatched bases: 10. This CDR3 is built from 15 residues. This chain's CDR3 is CASSPSGTGFNEQYF. The DNA of the CDR3 is TGTGCCAGCAGTCCCTCCGGGACAGGGTTCAACGAGCAGTACTTC.

This clone has just one count. This rearrangement joins TRBV4-1 to TRBJ1-6; no reliable D call. CDR1 is MGHRA, CDR2 YSYEKL, per germline. CDR3 length equals 15 residues. V was trimmed by 3 bases and J by 5 bases, leaving 11 bases between them. The CDR3 DNA reads TGCGCCAGCAGCCAGAGAACTTCGGATAATTCACCCCTCCACTTT. This sequence encodes CASSQRTSDNSPLHF.

V gene TRBV4-1 combines with J gene TRBJ1-3; D ambiguous. Germline CDR1 reads MGHRA; CDR2 reads YSYEKL. The V end was cut by 4 bases, the J end by 3 bases, with 25 bases between. This CDR3 comprises 19 residues. The CDR3 loop is CASSLARNPTRFGGNTIYF. CDR3 bases: TGCGCCAGCAGCCTAGCCCGCAATCCGACGCGATTTGGTGGAAACACCATATATTTT.

Here the CDR3 DNA reads TGTGCCTGGAGTAGCGGGTTCTACGAGCAGTACTTC. Encoded protein: CAWSSGFYEQYF. This rearrangement joins TRBV30 to TRBJ2-7; TRBD2 might be the D (6 bases). Germline-derived CDR1 and CDR2 are GTSNPN and SVGIG (reference sequence). The CDR3 is 12 amino acids. V was pared by 2 bases and J by 3 bases, with 8 bases between.